What follows are 24 T cell receptor beta chains derived from one specimen sequenced in a study of blood T cells in healthy people across ages. A second PCR, run for about 6 to 12 cycles, used a sample-barcoded 5' primer plus a J-beta primer mix. TCRdb called the 5' RACE reads again in MiXCR, with one record for every CDR3 protein. Of approximately 700,000 distinct CDR3 sequences in the sample, roughly 32% were seen once. Sample: blood. Receptors were obtained from a woman older than 75 in good health.

This clonotype was seen at least ten times. The V gene is TRBV7-3, the J gene TRBJ2-3; no reliable D call. Between the trimmed V and J ends, which lost 1 base and 7 bases, there was a span of 9 bases. The CDR3 has 13 amino acids. CDR1 is SGHTA and CDR2 is FQGTGA in the germline V gene. The CDR3 region is CASSLSLENTQYF. The CDR3 bases are TGTGCCAGCAGCTTAAGTCTAGAGAATACGCAGTATTTT.

This clonotype was seen repeatedly, ten times or more. The chain joins TRBV4-3 to TRBJ1-2; D is undetermined. Per germline, CDR1 LGHNA and CDR2 YSLEER. V gave up 0 bases and J gave up 5 bases, with 13 bases separating them. The CDR3 is made up of 15 amino acids. The CDR3 DNA follows: TGCGCCAGCAGCCAAGATCTTAGAGCTGATTATGGCTACACCTTC. This codes for CASSQDLRADYGYTF.

V is TRBV4-2 and J is TRBJ1-4; D is possibly TRBD1 (6 bases). The germline V and J ends were trimmed by 0 bases and 10 bases, with 21 bases remaining between them. The CDR3 has 17 residues. Germline-derived CDR1 and CDR2 are LGHNA and YNFKEQ. CDR3 sequence reads: CASSQELFKGTQGKLFF. In DNA form, the CDR3 reads TGTGCCAGCAGCCAAGAACTCTTTAAAGGGACACAGGGAAAACTGTTTTTT.

This clonotype showed up many times. This chain links TRBV20-1 with TRBJ2-6; D is ambiguous. Germline V gene sequence: CDR1 DFQATT, CDR2 SNEGSKA (reference sequence). Trimming cost V 0 bases and J 2 bases, with 5 bases left between them. This CDR3 has 14 residues. CDR3 amino acids: CSAREVPGANVLTF. CDR3 in DNA: TGCAGTGCTAGAGAAGTACCTGGGGCCAACGTCCTGACTTTC.

This clonotype has ten or more counts. The chain joins TRBV20-1 to TRBJ2-3; D ambiguous. The CDR3 is made up of 13 amino acids. The V gene lost 6 bases and the J gene lost 3 bases, with 13 bases spanning the gap. Germline-derived CDR1 and CDR2 are DFQATT and SNEGSKA (reference sequence). CDR3 sequence: CSAAGFSTDTQYF. CDR3 in DNA: TGCAGTGCCGCAGGCTTTTCGACAGATACGCAGTATTTT.

The chain combines TRBV7-8 with TRBJ2-1; 9 bases match TRBD2. The CDR3 consists of 15 residues. V dropped 5 bases and J dropped 7; count of bases not matched to a gene: 9. Germline V gives CDR1 SGHVS, CDR2 FQNEAQ. The CDR3 here is CASSQSSGAWNEQFF. CDR3 coding DNA: TGTGCCAGCAGCCAATCTAGCGGGGCCTGGAATGAGCAGTTCTTC. The complete variable domain, with remaining parts taken from reference TRBV7-8 and TRBJ2-1, reads GAGVSQSPRYKVAKRGQDVALRCDPISGHVSLFWYQQALGQGPEFLTYFQNEAQLDKSGLPSDRFFAERPEGSVSTLKIQRTQQEDSAVYLCASSQSSGAWNEQFFGPGTRLTVL.

Worth noting for this clonotype: One base away lies a much larger clone, so this may be a sequencing read error. V is TRBV20-1 and J is TRBJ1-6, with D possibly matching TRBD1 (6 bases). Germline CDR1 and CDR2: DFQATT and SNEGSKA (reference sequence). V was pared by 5 bases and J by 9 bases, with 17 bases between. This CDR3 comprises 14 residues. The CDR3 spells CSAGRRGASSPLHF. DNA of the CDR3: TGCAGTGCTGGGAGGAGGGGGGCTAGTTCACCCCTCCACTTT.

There are a few counts of this clonotype. A single base separates this from a much larger clone, so it may be a read error. This chain uses TRBV7-3 with TRBJ2-1, with 8 bases identical to TRBD2. The ends lost 5 bases at V and 6 bases at J; junction bases unmatched: 3. There are 13 residues in the CDR3. CDR1 and CDR2 from the germline V gene are SGHTA and FQGTGA. DNA of the CDR3: TGTGCCAGCAGCCCGGGGGGGAGCAATGAGCAGTTCTTC. Translated, it gives CASSPGGSNEQFF.

The V and J genes are TRBV28 and TRBJ1-4, with 7 bases that match TRBD1. Germline V CDR1 and CDR2: MDHEN, SYDVKM. The ends lost 3 bases at V and 8 bases at J; junction bases unmatched: 9. CDR3 length equals 15 residues. The CDR3 here is CASSLAGGRTEKLFF. The CDR3 region has the DNA TGTGCCAGCAGTTTGGCAGGGGGACGAACGGAAAAACTGTTTTTT.

V is TRBV20-1 and J is TRBJ2-3, with 9 bases matching TRBD2. This CDR3 comprises 15 residues. Trimming cost V 2 bases and J 11 bases; bases outside gene matches: 14. Germline lookup yields CDR1 DFQATT and CDR2 SNEGSKA (reference sequence). CDR3 sequence: CSARSGRGGYNEQYF. Written as DNA, the CDR3 is TGCAGTGCTAGATCAGGGCGGGGGGGGTACAATGAGCAGTATTTT.

In regard to this clonotype: At one boundary the junction diverges from the germline segment, which might be a read error. The genes are TRBV4-1 and TRBJ1-2; D is unresolved. Germline V gene lookup returns CDR1 MGHRA and CDR2 YSYEKL. This CDR3 has 14 amino acids. CDR3 sequence: CAGSPRIINYGYTF. The CDR3 DNA is TGCGCCGGCAGCCCCCGCATAATTAACTATGGCTACACCTTC.

On this clonotype: Given a much more abundant clone one base away, this may be a read error. The chain combines TRBV30 with TRBJ2-1; TRBD2 might be the D (6 bases). This CDR3 region has 15 residues. Germline CDR1 and CDR2: GTSNPN and SVGIG (reference sequence). CDR3 coding DNA: TGTGCCTGGGCGAGGCTAGCGAGCTCCTACAGTGAGCAGTTCTTC. It is translated as CAWARLASSYSEQFF.

This clonotype was seen only a few times. A read error may be the cause here, since a much bigger clone is one base away. The rearrangement uses TRBV20-1 and TRBJ1-2; a weak D match, TRBD1 (5 bases). The germline gives CDR1 DFQATT, CDR2 SNEGSKA (reference sequence). CDR3 length equals 11 residues. DNA of the CDR3: TGCAGGGGGGGGGACGTAAATGGCTACACCTTC. Its protein is CRGGDVNGYTF.

This clonotype was seen a handful of times. The chain combines TRBV5-1 with TRBJ1-4; D not certain. This CDR3 contains 14 residues. Germline loops: CDR1 SGHRS, CDR2 YFSETQ. The ends were cut back, 6 bases at V and 7 bases at J, with 16 bases in the middle. The CDR3 nucleotides read TGCGCCAGCACCCGAAGTCCTACGGTTGAAAAACTGTTTTTT. Translated, it gives CASTRSPTVEKLFF.

The chain combines TRBV11-2 with TRBJ2-5, with a tentative D call TRBD2 (7 bases). The CDR3 has 15 residues. V was clipped by 0 bases and J by 4 bases, with 12 bases between them. CDR1 and CDR2 (germline): SGHAT, FQNNGV. The CDR3 region has the DNA TGTGCCAGCAGCTTAGAGCCGAGGGGGGGAGAGACCCAGTACTTC. Residues: CASSLEPRGGETQYF.

This clonotype showed up many times. This chain uses TRBV7-3 with TRBJ1-5; D not resolved. The V gene's germline CDR1 is SGHTA and CDR2 FQGTGA. This CDR3 contains 17 residues. V was pared by 5 bases and J by 0 bases, with 17 bases between. CDR3: CASSPPFGQNSNQPQHF. DNA of the CDR3: TGTGCCAGCAGCCCTCCGTTTGGGCAGAATAGCAATCAGCCCCAGCATTTT.

With regard to this clonotype: A much larger clonotype is one base distant, so this may be a read error. V is TRBV20-1 and J is TRBJ2-3, with 8 positions matching TRBD2. This CDR3 comprises 14 residues. Looked up from germline, CDR1 is DFQATT and CDR2 is SNEGSKA (reference sequence). The CDR3 here is CSARAGGAGDAQYF. CDR3 DNA: TGCAGTGCTAGAGCCGGGGGGGCGGGAGATGCGCAGTATTTT.

This clonotype was seen more than once but under ten times. The chain is built from TRBV4-2 and TRBJ2-6; D perhaps matches TRBD2 (6 bases). Germline V gives CDR1 LGHNA, CDR2 YNFKEQ. Trimming pared 0 bases from V and 0 bases from J, leaving 6 bases between. The CDR3 runs 16 residues. CDR3 in amino acids: CASSQEAGSGANVLTF. The CDR3 region has the DNA TGTGCCAGCAGCCAAGAAGCGGGCTCTGGGGCCAACGTCCTGACTTTC.

Concerning this clonotype itself: One junction end disagrees with the germline gene, perhaps due to a read error. The rearrangement uses TRBV7-2 and TRBJ2-1; possibly TRBD1 for D (9 bases). Germline CDR1 reads SGHTA; CDR2 reads FQGNSA. The CDR3 covers 16 residues. The DNA of the CDR3 is TGTGCCAGCGGCTTAGCGGGGACAGGGACCTACAATGAGCAGTTCTTC. Protein product: CASGLAGTGTYNEQFF. The whole variable domain, filled in from reference TRBV7-2 and TRBJ2-1, reads GAGVSQSPSNKVTEKGKDVELRCDPISGHTALYWYRQSLGQGLEFLIYFQGNSAPDKSGLPSDRFSAERTGGSVSTLTIQRTQQEDSAVYLCASGLAGTGTYNEQFFGPGTRLTVL.

This clonotype has at least ten counts. The chain employs TRBV20-1 and TRBJ2-1, with 11 bases identical to TRBD2. This CDR3 is 14 amino acids long. Trimming removed 6 bases from V and 7 bases from J; junction bases left unmatched: 8. Germline CDR1 and CDR2: DFQATT and SNEGSKA (reference sequence). CDR3 protein: CSAQLAGGRNEQFF. DNA of the CDR3: TGCAGTGCCCAGTTAGCGGGGGGGCGAAATGAGCAGTTCTTC.

The rearrangement joins TRBV30 to TRBJ1-1; TRBD1 aligns across 7 bases. Germline-derived CDR1 and CDR2 are GTSNPN and SVGIG (reference sequence). This CDR3 region has 16 residues. V shed 5 bases, J shed 0 bases, and the junction held 12 bases outside the gene matches. The DNA of the CDR3 is TGTGCCTGGGGTAGGGCAGGGGGATTGGTGAACACTGAAGCTTTCTTT. Its protein is CAWGRAGGLVNTEAFF.

Here the CDR3 reads CASSTPGGPHNEQFF. The CDR3 DNA sequence: TGTGCCAGCAGCACCCCGGGAGGCCCCCACAATGAGCAGTTCTTC. This chain joins TRBV5-4 and TRBJ2-1, with TRBD2 matching 7 bases. The CDR3 loop spans 15 amino acids. The V gene end was trimmed by 4 bases and the J gene end by 5 bases; junction bases not matched to a gene: 9. CDR1 and CDR2 from the germline V gene are SGHNT and YYREEE (reference sequence).

This clonotype has at least ten counts. The chain links TRBV29-1 to TRBJ2-7; no clear D gene. Germline V CDR1 and CDR2: SQVTM, ANQGSEA. V was shortened by 7 bases and J by 0 bases, with 22 bases between the two germline ends. This CDR3 has 16 residues. Here the CDR3 DNA reads TGCAGCGACGGCCGGGCGTTACCAGTTAGCTCCTACGAGCAGTACTTC. The encoded protein is CSDGRALPVSSYEQYF.

The rearrangement links TRBV2 to TRBJ2-1, with 7 positions matching TRBD2. V lost 8 bases to trimming and J lost 9 bases; unmatched junction nucleotides: 1. The CDR3 has 10 residues. Germline CDR1 and CDR2: SNHLY and FYNNEI. CDR3 in DNA: TGTGCCAGCGGGGGGGGTGAGCAGTTCTTC. This encodes CASGGGEQFF. The full variable domain, in which reference TRBV2 and TRBJ2-1 provide the parts outside the CDR3, is EPEVTQTPSHQVTQMGQEVILRCVPISNHLYFYWYRQILGQKVEFLVSFYNNEISEKSEIFDDQFSVERPDGSNFTLKIRSTKLEDSAMYFCASGGGEQFFGPGTRLTVL.